Listed below are T cell receptor beta chains from one sample, sequenced in a study of T cells in narcolepsy. Only in-frame clones appear in the TCRdb table, and some are missing; sequencing was by immunoSEQ multiplex PCR. The profile shows 7,700 or so clones, over 60% of them singletons. What was sequenced was CD45RA- memory CD8+ T cells from PBMCs. The source of these receptors is a human donor with narcolepsy. CDR3s include the opening cysteine and the closing phenylalanine or tryptophan. Fields, in order: D gene, J gene, V gene, clone size, CDR3 DNA, CDR3 protein. D genes are given only for firm matches. The size entry is marked missing in some rows and otherwise reads once, few, many or a size class.

>.|TRBJ2-7|TRBV4-3|medium-sized
TGCGCCAGCAGCCAAGATAGGGGACTCCTCTCCTACGAGCAGTACTTC
CASSQDRGLLSYEQYF
>TRBD2|TRBJ2-5|TRBV4-3|.
TGCGCCAGCAGCCAAGATTCCCAGGGAGGGATCCAAGAGACCCAGTACTTC
CASSQDSQGGIQETQYF
>TRBD1|TRBJ1-1|TRBV19|.
TGTGCCAGTAGTAATCAGGGACAGGGAAACACTGAAGCTTTCTTT
CASSNQGQGNTEAFF
>TRBD2|TRBJ2-7|TRBV7-3|.
TGTGCCAGCAGCTTCCCTAGCGGGGGGCACTACGAGCAGTACTTC
CASSFPSGGHYEQYF
>.|TRBJ1-1|TRBV5-6|.
TGTGCGAGCAGCTTGACAGAGTGGAACAATGAAGCTTTCTTT
CASSLTEWNNEAFF
>.|TRBJ2-3|TRBV4-2|few
TGTGCCAGCAGCTCTAAGGGGGGGCCCACCATCCGGAAAGATACGCAGTATTTT
CASSSKGGPTIRKDTQYF
>.|TRBJ2-7|TRBV5-1|few
TGCGCCAGCAGCTTTTTAAATCGCACGCAGTACTTC
CASSFLNRTQYF
>.|TRBJ1-5|TRBV19|.
TGTGCCAGTAGTTCGTGGGGGGCGGCAAATCAGCCCCAGCATTTT
CASSSWGAANQPQHF
>TRBD2|TRBJ2-1|TRBV7-2|.
TGTGCCAGCTGCATAGCGGGGGGGTACAATGAGCAGTTCTTC
CASCIAGGYNEQFF
>.|TRBJ1-3|TRBV28|.
TGTGCCAGCAGCCCCCTGCAGGGAACTGGAAACACCATATATTTT
CASSPLQGTGNTIYF
>TRBD1|TRBJ1-1|TRBV13|few
TGTGCCAGCAGCGGCCAGGGGGACACTGAAGCTTTCTTT
CASSGQGDTEAFF
>TRBD1|TRBJ1-2|TRBV5-5|.
TGTGCCAGCAGCTCTCCCGAAGGGGGCTGGGGCTACACCTTC
CASSSPEGGWGYTF
>.|TRBJ1-3|TRBV15|.
TGTGCCACCAGCAGAGTTTTGGCTTTTTCAGGGTACGGAAACACCATATATTTT
CATSRVLAFSGYGNTIYF
>TRBD1|TRBJ1-1|TRBV19|large
TGTGCCAGTAGTGTGACAGGGGTGACTGAAGCTTTCTTT
CASSVTGVTEAFF
>.|TRBJ2-7|TRBV5-1|once
TGCGCCAGCAGCTTGGGGGTCACGGGGTACGAGCAGTACTTC
CASSLGVTGYEQYF
>TRBD1|TRBJ2-2|TRBV6-4|once
TGTGCCAGCAGTGAACAGGGGGCCGACACCGGGGAGCTGTTTTTT
CASSEQGADTGELFF
>.|TRBJ2-4|TRBV19|.
TGTGCCAGTAGTATAGGGAACGTTGACATTCAGTACTTC
CASSIGNVDIQYF
>TRBD1|TRBJ1-1|TRBV4-2|few
TGTGCCAGCAGCCAAGACAGGGGGCTTAACACTGAAGCTTTCTTT
CASSQDRGLNTEAFF
>.|TRBJ2-1|TRBV19|.
TGTGCCAGTAGTATAACGTCGGGCTACAATGAGCAGTTCTTC
CASSITSGYNEQFF
>.|TRBJ2-2|TRBV6-4|.
TGTGCCAGCAGTGCCGACGCAGGGAGTACCGGGGAGCTGTTTTTT
CASSADAGSTGELFF
>.|TRBJ1-3|TRBV28|few
TGTGCCAGCAGTGCCGTCGGGTGGAAAGGAAACACCATATATTTT
CASSAVGWKGNTIYF
>.|TRBJ1-2|TRBV6-5|.
TGTGCCAGCGCGGGGGGAGAGGACTATGGCTACACCTTC
CASAGGEDYGYTF
>.|TRBJ2-7|TRBV29-1|.
TGCAGCGTTGATGGTTCATTCCCTCCCCACGAGCAGTACTTC
CSVDGSFPPHEQYF
>TRBD1|TRBJ2-3|TRBV27|.
TGTGCCACTCAACAGGGGTACGGCACAGATACGCAGTATTTT
CATQQGYGTDTQYF
>.|TRBJ2-7|TRBV4-3|.
TGCGCCAGCAGCCAAGATGCACCCGGTCCCTACGAGCAGTACTTC
CASSQDAPGPYEQYF